One and the same sample provided the 30 T cell receptor beta chains below, sequenced in a study of shared clonotypes between healthy human individuals (TCRdb year 2020). Library prep was done by the immunoSEQ multiplex PCR assay. TCRdb carries this immuneACCESS record with in-frame sequences only. Its versions omit some clonotypes, under half of them owing to an unresolved V gene in the studies checked, with the rest unexplained. Counted in this sample were approximately 650,000 clones; about 95% of them appeared once. The ten largest clones take up 0.11% of the sample. CD8 naive samples were CD45RO-negative cells positively selected for CCR7, giving a CD45RA+CCR7+ population that excluded TemRA cells. What was sequenced was naive CD8+ T cells sorted from blood. What the cell subset or site label conveys for this sample: CD45RA+CCR7+. Receptors originate from a woman in her twenties or thirties in good health.

The rearrangement uses TRBV5-8 and TRBJ1-4; TRBD1 aligns across 9 bases. From germline, CDR1 is SGHTS and CDR2 YDEGEE. CDR3 length: 18 amino acids. V gave up 4 bases and J gave up 8 bases; unmatched junction bases: 18. The CDR3 spells CASSNDIEGDRDGEKLFF. In DNA form, the CDR3 reads TGTGCCAGCAGCAATGACATCGAAGGGGACAGGGATGGAGAAAAACTGTTTTTT.

The count of this clone is one. This rearrangement joins TRBV6-5 to TRBJ2-7; 8 bases are a match to TRBD2. The ends lost 2 bases at V and 3 bases at J; junction bases unmatched: 3. This CDR3 is 14 amino acids long. CDR1 MNHEY and CDR2 SVGAGI come from the germline V gene. The CDR3 DNA is TGTGCCAGCAGTTACGTAAGCGGGGGCTACGAGCAGTACTTC. Its translation: CASSYVSGGYEQYF.

V is TRBV10-1 and J is TRBJ2-1; the match to TRBD2 covers 12 bases. Germline V CDR1 and CDR2: WNHNN, SYGVQD (reference sequence). This CDR3 is 19 amino acids long. The V segment lost 8 bases and the J segment 6 bases; nucleotides outside the gene matches: 20. The CDR3 spells CASSDHRLAGGAPFNEQFF. The DNA for the CDR3 is TGCGCCAGCTCCGACCACAGGCTAGCGGGAGGGGCCCCCTTCAATGAGCAGTTCTTC.

V gene TRBV6-1 combines with J gene TRBJ1-5, with no clear D. The V gene lost 0 bases and the J gene lost 4 bases, with 13 bases spanning the gap. CDR1 and CDR2 from the germline V gene are MNHNS and SASEGT. The CDR3 spans 16 residues. CDR3 nucleotide sequence: TGTGCCAGCAGTGAAGCCATCGACGCCTGGAATCAGCCCCAGCATTTT. Translation: CASSEAIDAWNQPQHF.

The V gene is TRBV7-2, the J gene TRBJ2-3; D gene uncertain. The germline CDR1 and CDR2 sequences are SGHTA and FQGNSA. The CDR3 spans 13 residues. V lost 1 base and J lost 2, with 4 bases in between. This CDR3 reads CASSLGDTDTQYF. CDR3 nucleotide sequence: TGTGCCAGCAGCTTAGGCGACACAGATACGCAGTATTTT.

The gene calls are TRBV20-1 and TRBJ2-7, with unresolved D. CDR3 length: 11 residues. The V gene lost 3 bases and the J gene lost 4 bases, with 7 bases spanning the gap. Germline V gene sequence: CDR1 DFQATT, CDR2 SNEGSKA (reference sequence). CDR3 amino acids: CSASEAYEQYF. In DNA, the CDR3 is TGCAGTGCTAGTGAGGCGTACGAGCAGTACTTC.

The chain employs TRBV28 and TRBJ2-7, with 7 bases that match TRBD1. With 2 bases clipped from V and 3 bases from J, the junction kept 4 bases outside the gene matches. The germline CDR1 and CDR2 sequences are MDHEN and SYDVKM. The CDR3 is made up of 14 amino acids. The CDR3 DNA sequence: TGTGCCAGCAGTTTACCCGGGACAGACTACGAGCAGTACTTC. This sequence encodes CASSLPGTDYEQYF. The complete variable domain, with remaining parts taken from reference TRBV28 and TRBJ2-7, reads DVKVTQSSRYLVKRTGEKVFLECVQDMDHENMFWYRQDPGLGLRLIYFSYDVKMKEKGDIPEGYSVSREKKERFSLILESASTNQTSMYLCASSLPGTDYEQYFGPGTRLTVT.

The V gene is TRBV2, the J gene TRBJ1-4, with D uncertain. The CDR3 length is 14 residues. The germline gives CDR1 SNHLY, CDR2 FYNNEI. V was shortened by 3 bases and J by 5 bases, with 10 bases between the two germline ends. The DNA of the CDR3 is TGTGCCAGCAGTGAGTGGCCGGGCAATGAAAAACTGTTTTTT. Protein product: CASSEWPGNEKLFF.

The CDR3 sequence is CASSPLRETYNEQFF. CDR3 coding DNA: TGTGCCAGCAGTCCCTTGCGGGAAACCTACAATGAGCAGTTCTTC. V and J are TRBV28 and TRBJ2-1, with TRBD2 as a possible D gene (6 bases). CDR1 and CDR2 from the germline V gene are MDHEN and SYDVKM. The V end lost 5 bases, the J end lost 2 bases, and 13 bases lay between the germline ends. This CDR3 spans 15 amino acids.

The chain employs TRBV6-1 and TRBJ1-3; D not resolved. The V gene lost 6 bases and the J gene lost 0 bases, with 12 bases spanning the gap. This CDR3 has 15 amino acids. CDR1 and CDR2 from the germline V gene are MNHNS and SASEGT. DNA for the CDR3: TGTGCCAGCAGGAAGCTTCGATACTCTGGAAACACCATATATTTT. As protein: CASRKLRYSGNTIYF.

The chain recombines TRBV6-4 with TRBJ2-7, with 8 bases that match TRBD2. This CDR3 comprises 13 residues. From germline, CDR1 is MRHNA and CDR2 SNTAGT. The V and J ends lost 0 bases and 6 bases, in that order; junction bases with no gene match: 1. The CDR3 DNA sequence: TGTGCCAGCAGTGACTCTGCGGGAGGCGAGCAGTACTTC. This translates into CASSDSAGGEQYF.

With regard to this clone: At one of its ends the junction is not consistent with the germline gene, which may arise from a read error. This sequence joins TRBV27 and TRBJ2-7; 7 nucleotides match TRBD1. This CDR3 has 13 residues. Germline V gives CDR1 MNHEY, CDR2 SMNVEV (reference sequence). The CDR3 region is CASRRGLSHEQYF. Written as DNA, the CDR3 is TGTGCCAGCCGAAGGGGGCTCTCCCACGAGCAGTACTTC.

The chain uses TRBV9 and TRBJ2-5; TRBD2 agrees at 9 bases. V lost 4 bases and J lost 11; bases outside the gene matches: 12. CDR3 length equals 14 residues. Germline loops: CDR1 SGDLS, CDR2 YYNGEE. The CDR3 DNA reads TGTGCCAGCAGCAGTTTAGCGGGAGTCGGGGAGCAGTACTTC. It is translated as CASSSLAGVGEQYF.

On this clone itself: Other DNA sequences in this specimen translate into the identical CDR3. The CDR3 protein is CASSFSPEGNTEAFF. In DNA form, the CDR3 reads TGTGCCAGCAGTTTTTCCCCAGAAGGAAACACTGAAGCTTTCTTT. This chain joins TRBV28 and TRBJ1-1; D is unclear. CDR1 MDHEN and CDR2 SYDVKM come from the germline V gene. This CDR3 has 15 residues. Trimming took 3 bases from V and 2 from J, leaving 13 bases between them.

This clone was seen just once. This chain connects TRBV4-1 to TRBJ2-3, with D possibly TRBD2 on 6 matching bases. Deletions cut 0 bases from V and 2 bases from J, with 15 bases between. The CDR3 has 17 residues. Germline V gene lookup returns CDR1 MGHRA and CDR2 YSYEKL. This chain's CDR3 is CASSQERFGRDTDTQYF. CDR3 DNA: TGCGCCAGCAGCCAAGAAAGGTTTGGGCGGGACACAGATACGCAGTATTTT.

This sequence joins TRBV10-1 and TRBJ2-7; a weak D match, TRBD2 (6 bases). Germline V gene data show CDR1 as WNHNN and CDR2 as SYGVQD (reference sequence). The CDR3 totals 18 residues. V gave up 5 bases and J gave up 9 bases, with 32 bases separating them. The CDR3 sequence is CASSSGTNHTQPLEGQYF. The CDR3 nucleotides read TGCGCCAGCAGTTCCGGGACCAATCATACCCAGCCTTTGGAGGGGCAGTACTTC.

The chain has TRBV7-9 and TRBJ2-5; the D gene could be TRBD1 or TRBD2 (5 bases each). Trimming removed 6 bases at V and 1 base at J, with 18 bases between. The CDR3 sequence is 16 residues long. The germline CDR1 and CDR2 sequences are SEHNR and FQNEAQ (reference sequence). The CDR3 bases are TGTGCCAGCAGTTCGGGACGGACGGGTGTCCAAGAGACCCAGTACTTC. Its protein product is CASSSGRTGVQETQYF. The full variable domain, rest sourced from reference TRBV7-9 and TRBJ2-5, is DTGVSQNPRHKITKRGQNVTFRCDPISEHNRLYWYRQTLGQGPEFLTYFQNEAQLEKSRLLSDRFSAERPKGSFSTLEIQRTEQGDSAMYLCASSSGRTGVQETQYFGPGTRLLVL.

CDR3 in amino acids: CASSLTSAGETQYF. The CDR3, as DNA: TGTGCCAGCAGCTTAACATCAGCGGGGGAGACCCAGTACTTC. The V call is TRBV7-6, the J call TRBJ2-5; 7 bases line up with TRBD2. The trim removed 2 bases at V and 5 bases at J, leaving 5 bases unmatched. The CDR3 is made up of 14 amino acids. Germline V lookup: CDR1 SGHVS, CDR2 FNYEAQ.

V and J are TRBV28 and TRBJ2-2; D could derive from TRBD1 or TRBD2 (6 bases each). Germline lookup yields CDR1 MDHEN and CDR2 SYDVKM. V gave up 4 bases and J gave up 3 bases, with 15 bases separating them. There are 16 residues in the CDR3. The chain's CDR3 is CASSSNFGGHTGELFF. The CDR3 coding sequence is TGTGCCAGCAGTTCGAACTTTGGGGGGCACACCGGGGAGCTGTTTTTT.

CDR3 sequence reads: CASSSVLAAKRELFF. DNA of the CDR3: TGTGCCAGTAGTTCCGTCCTAGCGGCAAAGCGGGAGCTGTTTTTT. This chain links TRBV19 with TRBJ2-2, with TRBD2 matching over 7 bases. The trim removed 5 bases at V and 9 bases at J, leaving 12 bases unmatched. The CDR3 extends over 15 amino acids. Germline V gene sequence: CDR1 LNHDA, CDR2 SQIVND (reference sequence).

V and J are TRBV10-3 and TRBJ1-1; D is undetermined. CDR3 length: 13 amino acids. Germline V CDR1 and CDR2: ENHRY, SYGVKD. Trimming removed 7 bases from V and 6 bases from J, with 15 bases in between. CDR3 region: CAITQALKSEAFF. CDR3 coding DNA: TGTGCCATCACCCAGGCGCTTAAGTCTGAAGCTTTCTTT.

V and J are TRBV27 and TRBJ2-7; D is uncertain. This CDR3 comprises 15 residues. Germline loops: CDR1 MNHEY, CDR2 SMNVEV (reference sequence). V was cut by 2 bases and J by 3 bases, with 14 bases left in between. In DNA, the CDR3 is TGTGCCAGCAGTTTAATCGCCGGGTCCAACTACGAGCAGTACTTC. It specifies CASSLIAGSNYEQYF.

The chain employs TRBV19 and TRBJ1-5, with D hard to call. Germline CDR1 is LNHDA and CDR2 is SQIVND (reference sequence). The CDR3 has 17 residues. V lost 3 bases, J lost 0 bases, and 15 bases lay in between. CDR3 DNA sequence: TGTGCCAGTAGTATTGGGCGAGCGTCATATAGCAATCAGCCCCAGCATTTT. It translates to CASSIGRASYSNQPQHF.

This clone appeared a single time. This chain links TRBV15 with TRBJ1-5, with 7 bases that match TRBD1. The CDR3 extends over 15 amino acids. CDR1 and CDR2 from the germline V gene are LNHNV and YYDKDF (reference sequence). V gave up 4 bases and J gave up 4 bases; unmatched junction bases: 7. The CDR3 here is CATSTRDSENQPQHF. As DNA, the CDR3 is TGTGCCACCAGCACTCGGGACAGCGAAAATCAGCCCCAGCATTTT.

The J gene is TRBJ1-2, the V gene TRBV18; 9 bases agree with TRBD1. J lost 2 bases, V lost 2 bases, and 3 bases had no gene match. CDR1 and CDR2 (germline): KGHSH, LQKENI. CDR3 length: 15 amino acids. The CDR3 loop is CASSPTTGGNYGYTF. The DNA for the CDR3 is TGTGCCAGCTCACCAACCACAGGGGGCAACTATGGCTACACCTTC.

Regarding this clone: This specimen includes other DNA sequences encoding the same CDR3. The rearrangement links TRBV5-6 to TRBJ2-3; tentatively, D is TRBD1 (6 bases). The CDR3 is 13 residues long. Between the trimmed V and J ends, which lost 0 bases and 4 bases, there was a span of 6 bases. CDR1 is SGHDT, CDR2 YYEEEE, per germline. The CDR3 spells CASSLGGPDTQYF. CDR3 sequence (DNA): TGTGCCAGCAGCTTGGGGGGGCCAGATACGCAGTATTTT. The full variable domain, its missing parts supplied by reference TRBV5-6 and TRBJ2-3, is DAGVTQSPTHLIKTRGQQVTLRCSPKSGHDTVSWYQQALGQGPQFIFQYYEEEERQRGNFPDRFSGHQFPNYSSELNVNALLLGDSALYLCASSLGGPDTQYFGPGTRLTVL.

The rearrangement joins TRBV6-5 to TRBJ2-2; 7 bases align to TRBD1. Germline V lookup: CDR1 MNHEY, CDR2 SVGAGI. J gave up 6 bases and V 6 bases, and 10 bases lay outside the gene matches. The CDR3 consists of 15 residues. The CDR3 reads CASSPRGQGAGELFF. The CDR3 DNA is TGTGCCAGCAGCCCAAGGGGCCAGGGGGCCGGGGAGCTGTTTTTT.

CDR3 protein: CAGAGQVTDTQYF. The CDR3, as DNA: TGTGCCGGAGCGGGACAGGTAACAGATACGCAGTATTTT. The chain recombines TRBV30 with TRBJ2-3; possibly TRBD1 for D (8 bases). V shed 8 bases and J shed 3 bases, with 15 bases lying between them. The CDR3 extends over 13 amino acids. CDR1 is GTSNPN, CDR2 SVGIG, per germline (reference sequence). Variable domain in full (rest from reference TRBV30 and TRBJ2-3): SQTIHQWPATLVQPVGSPLSLECTVEGTSNPNLYWYRQAAGRGLQLLFYSVGIGQISSEVPQNLSASRPQDRQFILSSKKLLLSDSGFYLCAGAGQVTDTQYFGPGTRLTVL.

The J gene is TRBJ2-7, the V gene TRBV18; D tentatively reads TRBD1 or TRBD2 (5 bases each). The CDR3 extends over 15 amino acids. Germline CDR1 KGHSH, CDR2 LQKENI. V gave up 2 bases and J gave up 4 bases, with 15 bases separating them. The CDR3 DNA sequence: TGTGCCAGCTCACCAGAGGGGCCCGTCTGGTACGAGCAGTACTTC. It encodes CASSPEGPVWYEQYF.

J is TRBJ1-2 and V is TRBV30; D gene unclear. Germline V gives CDR1 GTSNPN, CDR2 SVGIG (reference sequence). V was trimmed by 2 bases and J by 4 bases, leaving 20 bases between them. CDR3 length: 16 residues. This CDR3 is CAWSLPRLTQFYGYTF. In DNA form, the CDR3 reads TGTGCCTGGAGTCTACCCCGACTGACCCAGTTCTATGGCTACACCTTC.